Below, one TCR beta chain is given with its context. Its cognate antigen is unknown. The data were produced by immunoSEQ multiplex PCR, yet TCRdb's version contains in-frame clones alone and is incomplete. Among 1,500,000 or so clones listed, 98% were seen once. This entry belongs to a study of shared clonotypes between healthy human individuals. General study points: Estimated richness was generally greater in naive than memory subsets.

Trimming left V 5 bases short and J 6 bases short, with 13 bases between. Germline lookup yields CDR1 MDHEN and CDR2 SYDVKM. The CDR3 contains 13 residues. This TCR was sampled from a man aged 25 to 40 in good health. This rearrangement joins TRBV28 to TRBJ1-2; D is possibly TRBD1 (6 bases). Sequences were obtained from naive CD4+ T cells sorted from blood. Subset in this sample: CD45RA+ positively selected. The CDR3 DNA sequence: TGTGCCAGCAGTCCCCGGACAGCCAATGGCTACACCTTC. Its protein product is CASSPRTANGYTF.